This TCR beta chain was found in a study of cytomegalovirus exposure and HLA in healthy donors. Findings and caveats of the study: In vitro checks showed that a few CMV-associated chains really do target CMV antigens. The study put some 150 TCR beta chains on its list as cytomegalovirus-associated. Rare TCR sequences predominated, though certain public TCRs were found in many donors.

Using immunoSEQ multiplex PCR, the repertoire was profiled, and TCRdb retains in-frame clones only, with some absent. Of some 140,000 clones in the sample, roughly 89% were seen once. Germline-derived CDR1 and CDR2 are MNHEY and SMNVEV (reference sequence). V lost 3 bases and J lost 2, with 7 bases in between. The CDR3 loop spans 13 amino acids. Details on this clone: What it binds is not known.

The donors were part of the 120-subject validation cohort, which stood apart from the 666-subject first cohort. Material for sequencing was PBMCs. This clonotype originated in a young woman in good health and CMV-seropositive. The chain employs TRBV27 and TRBJ1-1; unclear D gene. CDR3 residues: CASSLTFNTEAFF. CDR3 nucleotide sequence: TGTGCCAGCAGTTTGACATTTAACACTGAAGCTTTCTTT.